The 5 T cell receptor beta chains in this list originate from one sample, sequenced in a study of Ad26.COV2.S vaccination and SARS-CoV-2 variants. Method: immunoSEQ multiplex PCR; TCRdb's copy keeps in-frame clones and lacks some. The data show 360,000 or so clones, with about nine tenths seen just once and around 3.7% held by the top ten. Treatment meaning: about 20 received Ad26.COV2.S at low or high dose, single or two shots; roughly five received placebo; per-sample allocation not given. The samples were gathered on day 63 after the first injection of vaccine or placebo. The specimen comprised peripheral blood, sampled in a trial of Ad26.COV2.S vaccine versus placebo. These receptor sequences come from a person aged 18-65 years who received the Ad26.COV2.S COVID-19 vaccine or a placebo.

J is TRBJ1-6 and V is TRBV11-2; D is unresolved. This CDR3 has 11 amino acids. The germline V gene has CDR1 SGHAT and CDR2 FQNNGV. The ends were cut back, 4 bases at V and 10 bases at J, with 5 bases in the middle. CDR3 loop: CASSYRSPLHF. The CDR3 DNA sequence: TGTGCCAGCAGCTACAGATCACCCCTCCACTTT.

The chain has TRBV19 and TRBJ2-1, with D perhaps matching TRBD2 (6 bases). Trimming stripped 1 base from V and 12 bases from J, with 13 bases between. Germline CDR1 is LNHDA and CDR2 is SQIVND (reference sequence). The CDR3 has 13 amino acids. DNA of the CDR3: TGTGCCAGTAGTATAGGTCCCCTAGCGCTGCAGTTCTTC. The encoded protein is CASSIGPLALQFF.

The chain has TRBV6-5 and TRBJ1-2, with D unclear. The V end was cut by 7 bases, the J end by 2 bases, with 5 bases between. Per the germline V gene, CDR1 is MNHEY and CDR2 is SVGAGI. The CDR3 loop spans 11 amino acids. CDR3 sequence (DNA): TGTGCCAGCAATCAGAACTATGGCTACACCTTC. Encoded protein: CASNQNYGYTF.

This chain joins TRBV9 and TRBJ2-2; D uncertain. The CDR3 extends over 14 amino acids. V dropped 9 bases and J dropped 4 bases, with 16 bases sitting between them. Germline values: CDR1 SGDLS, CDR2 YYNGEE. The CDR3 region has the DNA TGTGCCACCTCATATGGACCGTCCACCGGGGAGCTGTTTTTT. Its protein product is CATSYGPSTGELFF. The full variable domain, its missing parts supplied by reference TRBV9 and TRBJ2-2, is DSGVTQTPKHLITATGQRVTLRCSPRSGDLSVYWYQQSLDQGLQFLIQYYNGEERAKGNILERFSAQQFPDLHSELNLSSLELGDSALYFCATSYGPSTGELFFGEGSRLTVL.

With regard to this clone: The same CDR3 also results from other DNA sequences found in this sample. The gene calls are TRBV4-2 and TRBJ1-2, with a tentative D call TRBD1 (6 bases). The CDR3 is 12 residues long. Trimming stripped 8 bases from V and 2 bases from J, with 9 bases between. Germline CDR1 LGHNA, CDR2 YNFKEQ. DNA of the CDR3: TGTGCCAGCGGAGGACAGAACTATGGCTACACCTTC. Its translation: CASGGQNYGYTF.